This TCR beta chain originates from a study of OX40 agonist ivuxolimab in advanced cancers. Germline lookup yields CDR1 SNHLY and CDR2 FYNNEI. V was pared by 9 bases and J by 3 bases, with 6 bases between. This CDR3 region has 10 residues. Only in-frame clones appear in the TCRdb table, and some are missing; sequencing was by immunoSEQ multiplex PCR. Of about 77,000 clones in the sample, roughly 91% are singletons; the top ten hold about 5.9%. The J gene is TRBJ2-7, the V gene TRBV2; D unclear. The starting material was CD4+ or CD8+ T cells sorted from blood, obtained in a trial of the OX40 agonist ivuxolimab. This receptor was obtained from an adult with an advanced solid tumor such as melanoma, head and neck, liver or kidney cancer. The CDR3 bases are TGTGCCAGTTATGACTACGAGCAGTACTTC. Amino acids: CASYDYEQYF.